This passage covers 10 T cell receptor beta chains from one sample sequenced in a study of blood T cell repertoires in COVID-19. Here immunoSEQ multiplex PCR was the method, and the copy in TCRdb shows in-frame clones only, minus some. The table has over 400,000 clones, 88% seen once. The sample consisted of PBMCs or T cells enriched from blood (not recorded which). Receptors were obtained from a woman aged 55-70 years who had recovered from COVID-19.

The J gene is TRBJ1-6, the V gene TRBV6-5, with 9 bases fitting TRBD1. The CDR3 has 14 residues. CDR1 is MNHEY, CDR2 SVGAGI, per germline. The chain's CDR3 is CGPFGDRVDSPLHF. CDR3 in DNA: TGTGGACCTTTTGGGGACAGGGTCGATTCACCCCTCCACTTT.

The chain links TRBV15 to TRBJ2-1; TRBD2 might be the D (6 bases). The CDR3 is 13 amino acids. The V end lost 0 bases, the J end lost 7 bases, and 7 bases lay between the germline ends. Germline CDR1 LNHNV, CDR2 YYDKDF (reference sequence). In nucleotides, the CDR3 is TGTGCCACCAGCAGAGATCGGGGGAATGAGCAGTTCTTC. Encoded protein: CATSRDRGNEQFF. The full variable domain, completed using reference TRBV15 and TRBJ2-1, is DAMVIQNPRYQVTQFGKPVTLSCSQTLNHNVMYWYQQKSSQAPKLLFHYYDKDFNNEADTPDNFQSRRPNTSFCFLDIRSPGLGDTAMYLCATSRDRGNEQFFGPGTRLTVL.

The chain has TRBV7-9 and TRBJ1-1; D is unclear. CDR3 length: 14 amino acids. Trimming removed 5 bases at V and 1 base at J, with 11 bases between. In germline, CDR1 is SEHNR, CDR2 FQNEAQ (reference sequence). The CDR3 DNA reads as TGTGCCAGCAGCCACGGACTGAAGAACACTGAAGCTTTCTTT. It codes for CASSHGLKNTEAFF.

This clone came up a few times. CDR3 DNA sequence: TGTGCCAGCAGCGTAGCCGACGGGTTTTCTGGCTACACCTTC. Its translation: CASSVADGFSGYTF. The rearrangement links TRBV9 to TRBJ1-2; D unresolved. V lost 0 bases to trimming and J lost 7 bases, with 13 bases between them. CDR3 length: 14 residues. The germline gives CDR1 SGDLS, CDR2 YYNGEE.

CDR3 amino acids: CASFSRGGGTEAFF. CDR3 in DNA: TGTGCCAGCTTTAGTCGCGGGGGTGGCACTGAAGCTTTCTTT. The chain links TRBV2 to TRBJ1-1, with D possibly being TRBD1 (5 bases). Trimming stripped 8 bases from V and 4 bases from J, with 17 bases between. The CDR3 consists of 14 residues. The germline gives CDR1 SNHLY, CDR2 FYNNEI. Variable domain in full (rest from reference TRBV2 and TRBJ1-1): EPEVTQTPSHQVTQMGQEVILRCVPISNHLYFYWYRQILGQKVEFLVSFYNNEISEKSEIFDDQFSVERPDGSNFTLKIRSTKLEDSAMYFCASFSRGGGTEAFFGQGTRLTVV.

The chain links TRBV14 to TRBJ2-2; the D is unclear. With 1 base removed from V and 6 bases from J, the gap between germline ends came to 6 bases. The CDR3 totals 13 residues. CDR1 is SGHDN, CDR2 FVKESK, per germline. The CDR3 spells CASSQVRAGELFF. In DNA, the CDR3 is TGTGCCAGCAGCCAAGTTCGGGCCGGGGAGCTGTTTTTT.

The J gene is TRBJ1-5, the V gene TRBV5-8; D perhaps matches TRBD1 (6 bases). Trimming took off 2 bases at V and 5 bases at J, with 8 bases between the two ends. Germline V gene sequence: CDR1 SGHTS, CDR2 YDEGEE. The CDR3 totals 13 residues. CDR3 sequence: CASSFQGHQPQHF. CDR3 bases: TGTGCCAGCAGCTTCCAGGGGCATCAGCCCCAGCATTTT.

Regarding this clone: This same CDR3 is encoded by further DNA sequences in the sample. V is TRBV9 and J is TRBJ2-7, with TRBD1 as a possible D gene (7 bases). The CDR3 runs 14 residues. The germline V and J ends were trimmed by 0 bases and 3 bases, with 10 bases remaining between them. Looked up from germline, CDR1 is SGDLS and CDR2 is YYNGEE. The CDR3 sequence is CASSVGQGGYEQYF. The CDR3 DNA sequence: TGTGCCAGCAGCGTAGGGCAGGGGGGCTACGAGCAGTACTTC.

In its sample, this clone was seen many times. The chain uses TRBV5-1 and TRBJ1-4; D call uncertain. The CDR3 is 13 amino acids. Germline V lookup: CDR1 SGHRS, CDR2 YFSETQ. V lost 4 bases, J lost 5 bases, and 9 bases lay in between. CDR3 in DNA: TGCGCCAGCAGCCCCGGGAAAAATGAAAAACTGTTTTTT. Residues: CASSPGKNEKLFF.

V is TRBV5-1 and J is TRBJ2-1, with 10 bases lining up with TRBD1. V gave up 6 bases and J gave up 8 bases; unmatched junction bases: 8. CDR3 length: 14 residues. CDR1 is SGHRS and CDR2 is YFSETQ in the germline V gene. CDR3 region: CASKPGQGFYEQFF. As DNA, the CDR3 is TGCGCCAGCAAGCCGGGACAGGGGTTTTATGAGCAGTTCTTC.